This T cell receptor (beta chain) was sequenced for a study of PD-1 blockade in classical Hodgkin lymphoma. Study background: Patients had nivolumab dosed at 3 mg/kg, delivered intravenously every 2 weeks. Study results and caveats: Newly diagnosed patients reportedly had lower baseline TCR diversity than healthy donors. Significant TCR diversity gains by C4D1 occurred in CD4+ but not CD8+ cells. Complete responders had baseline diversity similar to newly diagnosed patients.

This CDR3 is 13 amino acids long. Trimming shortened V by 8 bases and J by 1 base, and 9 bases separated the two germline ends. CDR1 SGHAT and CDR2 FQNNGV come from the germline V gene. Turning to this clone: Its matching antigen is unknown.

This table comes from immunoSEQ multiplex PCR, and its TCRdb copy is limited to in-frame clones, with some not included. The sample consists of 21,000 or so clones, 70% to 80% of them appearing once. Relapse was seen in all patients after autologous stem cell transplantation, and brentuximab vedotin exposure was variable. The origin of this receptor is a human donor with classical Hodgkin lymphoma. The material sequenced was peripheral blood mononuclear cells (PBMCs), taken at baseline. The V gene is TRBV11-2, the J gene TRBJ2-1; perhaps TRBD1 as D (5 bases). The CDR3 coding sequence is TGTGCCAGCGGGGCAGGATCCTACAATGAGCAGTTCTTC. Encoded protein: CASGAGSYNEQFF.